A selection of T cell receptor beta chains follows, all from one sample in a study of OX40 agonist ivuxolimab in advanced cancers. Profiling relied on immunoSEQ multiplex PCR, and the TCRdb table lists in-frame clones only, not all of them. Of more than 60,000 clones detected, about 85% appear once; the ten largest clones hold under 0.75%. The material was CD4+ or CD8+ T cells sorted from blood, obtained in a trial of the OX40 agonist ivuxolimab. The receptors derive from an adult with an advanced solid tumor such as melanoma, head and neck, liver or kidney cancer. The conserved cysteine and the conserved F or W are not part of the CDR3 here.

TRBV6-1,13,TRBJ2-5,ASSEGQGRPKTQY
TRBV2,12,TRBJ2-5,ASRNRGGQETQY
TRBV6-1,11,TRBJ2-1,ASSEWQANEQF
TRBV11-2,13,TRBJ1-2,ASSFTTGLNYGYT
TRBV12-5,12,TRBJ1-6,ASGLQGAASPLH
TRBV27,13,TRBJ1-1,ASSLLGTVNTEAF
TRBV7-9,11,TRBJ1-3,ASSRGVGNTIY
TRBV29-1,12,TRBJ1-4,SVLSGTANEKLF
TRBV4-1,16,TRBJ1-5,ASSLSPLGGVGNQPQH
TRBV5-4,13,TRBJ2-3,ASSGSSQGADTQY
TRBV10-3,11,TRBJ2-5,AISLQGGETQY
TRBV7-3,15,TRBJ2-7,ASSRTSRGQPGYEQY